This T cell receptor beta chain was profiled in a study of CD8 T cells in ankylosing spondylitis. As the method for making TCR beta libraries, quantitative 5'-RACE with molecular barcodes was used. In TCRdb, the 5' RACE reads were re-called with MiXCR into one record per CDR3 protein. Found here are some 200,000 distinct CDR3 sequences, about 13% of them singletons; the top ten hold approximately 15%. In its sample, this clonotype was seen a few times. Sequenced: blood, either unsorted or a sorted T cell fraction (not recorded which). The clonotype comes from a male donor with ankylosing spondylitis or in good health (not recorded which).

In DNA form, the CDR3 reads TGTGCCAGCAGCGCCTCGCGTGGGGGACAGGAATACGAGCAGTACTTC. It translates to CASSASRGGQEYEQYF. The genes are TRBV7-9 and TRBJ2-7; 8 bases line up with TRBD1. Germline loops: CDR1 SEHNR, CDR2 FQNEAQ (reference sequence). The CDR3 has 16 amino acids. The V and J ends lost 5 bases and 4 bases, in that order; junction bases with no gene match: 13.